This T cell receptor beta chain was observed in a study of shared clonotypes between healthy human individuals. About the research overall: CD4 naive and memory got three plates each, CD8 naive two, CD8 memory one.

Terminally differentiated effector memory CD45RA+ cells were left out of the naive CD8 fraction, which was CD45RO-negative and positively selected for CCR7. The donors were all Caucasian adults (living in Nashville, Tennessee). Clones were read by immunoSEQ multiplex PCR, and TCRdb kept only the in-frame ones, dropping some. Of fewer than 700,000 clones detected, approximately 96% appear once; the ten largest clones hold over 0.1%. V lost 5 bases to trimming and J lost 3 bases, with 11 bases between them. The germline gives CDR1 SGHAT, CDR2 FQNNGV. CDR3 length: 13 residues. The material sequenced was naive CD8+ T cells sorted from blood. The chain employs TRBV11-2 and TRBJ2-7; D uncertain. This clonotype was obtained from a woman in her 30s in good health. The CDR3 loop reads CASSVNLVYEQYF. The DNA of the CDR3 is TGTGCCAGCAGCGTAAACTTAGTCTACGAGCAGTACTTC.